Each of the 17 T cell receptor beta chains below was sequenced from the same sample in a study of shared clonotypes between healthy human individuals. Produced via immunoSEQ multiplex PCR; TCRdb's table is partial and in-frame only. The table includes approximately 2.1 million clones, 85% to 95% detected once. Input material: naive CD4+ T cells from PBMCs. Subset meaning: CD45RA+ positively selected. The receptors here all came from a man younger than 30 in good health. Some clones in this sample may be carry-over from other donors' samples.

This chain connects TRBV9 to TRBJ2-2; the D is unclear. V lost 3 bases to trimming and J lost 1 base, with 7 bases between them. CDR1 and CDR2 (germline): SGDLS, YYNGEE. The CDR3 runs 14 residues. CDR3 coding DNA: TGTGCCAGCAGCGGGCTTTGGAACACCGGGGAGCTGTTTTTT. Its protein product is CASSGLWNTGELFF.

This rearrangement joins TRBV6-1 to TRBJ1-5; perhaps TRBD1 as D (6 bases). Trimming stripped 11 bases from V and 7 bases from J, with 18 bases between. The germline V gene has CDR1 MNHNS and CDR2 SASEGT. There are 13 residues in the CDR3. CDR3: CAGQRDGRQPQHF. The DNA of the CDR3 is TGTGCCGGACAGAGGGATGGGCGGCAGCCCCAGCATTTT.

The V and J genes are TRBV6-6 and TRBJ2-1; D may be TRBD1 or TRBD2 (5 bases each). The CDR3 runs to 15 residues. Germline CDR1 MNHNY, CDR2 SVGAGI (reference sequence). V gave up 4 bases and J gave up 14 bases, with 24 bases separating them. In DNA form, the CDR3 reads TGTGCCAGCAGTTCAGGCAAGGTGGGGGAAGGCGGCGAGTTCTTC. Translated, it gives CASSSGKVGEGGEFF.

The chain employs TRBV7-9 and TRBJ2-1; 10 bases match TRBD2. The CDR3 spans 19 residues. V lost 4 bases, J lost 4 bases, and 16 bases stayed unmatched. Germline V gene sequence: CDR1 SEHNR, CDR2 FQNEAQ (reference sequence). This chain's CDR3 is CASSSGGVSGRTTYNEQFF. In DNA, the CDR3 is TGTGCCAGCAGCTCCGGGGGAGTTAGCGGGAGGACGACTTACAATGAGCAGTTCTTC.

The rearrangement links TRBV27 to TRBJ2-4; D is possibly TRBD1 (5 bases). V lost 0 bases to trimming and J lost 0 bases, with 9 bases between them. The CDR3 is made up of 16 amino acids. Germline V gene lookup returns CDR1 MNHEY and CDR2 SMNVEV (reference sequence). CDR3 sequence: CASSLSRALAKNIQYF. The CDR3 nucleotides read TGTGCCAGCAGTTTATCCAGGGCTCTAGCCAAAAACATTCAGTACTTC.

This clone was detected only a few times. This chain connects TRBV19 to TRBJ2-2, with D hard to call. The germline V and J ends were trimmed by 4 bases and 8 bases, with 5 bases remaining between them. Germline CDR1 is LNHDA and CDR2 is SQIVND (reference sequence). This CDR3 has 11 residues. Here the CDR3 reads CASSTRGELFF. DNA for the CDR3: TGTGCCAGTAGTACCCGTGGGGAGCTGTTTTTT.

The chain links TRBV6-4 to TRBJ2-2; no reliable D call. CDR3 length equals 13 residues. V lost 5 bases, J lost 4 bases, and 8 bases lay in between. From germline, CDR1 is MRHNA and CDR2 SNTAGT. The CDR3, as DNA: TGTGCCAGCAGTCCCTTCTTCACCGGGGAGCTGTTTTTT. Translating gives CASSPFFTGELFF.

This chain joins TRBV9 and TRBJ2-3; no firm D call. The CDR3 is made up of 13 amino acids. In germline, CDR1 is SGDLS, CDR2 YYNGEE. Trimming removed 4 bases from V and 0 bases from J, with 6 bases in between. CDR3 sequence: CASSFGSTDTQYF. For the CDR3, the DNA is TGTGCCAGCAGCTTCGGTAGCACAGATACGCAGTATTTT. Variable domain in full (rest from reference TRBV9 and TRBJ2-3): DSGVTQTPKHLITATGQRVTLRCSPRSGDLSVYWYQQSLDQGLQFLIQYYNGEERAKGNILERFSAQQFPDLHSELNLSSLELGDSALYFCASSFGSTDTQYFGPGTRLTVL.

The chain has TRBV7-7 and TRBJ2-2; D possibly corresponds to TRBD2 (6 bases). The CDR3 is made up of 16 amino acids. V lost 5 bases to trimming and J lost 5 bases, with 18 bases between them. From germline, CDR1 is SSHAT and CDR2 FNYEAQ (reference sequence). CDR3 sequence (DNA): TGTGCCAGCAGCACCCCCGGGGCGGGAAGGACCGGGGAGCTGTTTTTT. It codes for CASSTPGAGRTGELFF.

V and J are TRBV19 and TRBJ2-2; maybe TRBD1 (6 bases). Per germline, CDR1 LNHDA and CDR2 SQIVND (reference sequence). CDR3 length: 14 amino acids. With 5 bases removed from V and 2 bases from J, the gap between germline ends came to 9 bases. The CDR3 protein is CASSGQLNTGELFF. CDR3 bases: TGTGCCAGTAGTGGACAGTTAAACACCGGGGAGCTGTTTTTT. Drawing the rest from reference TRBV19 and TRBJ2-2, the complete variable domain is DGGITQSPKYLFRKEGQNVTLSCEQNLNHDAMYWYRQDPGQGLRLIYYSQIVNDFQKGDIAEGYSVSREKKESFPLTVTSAQKNPTAFYLCASSGQLNTGELFFGEGSRLTVL.

This clone was seen a handful of times. The V gene is TRBV28, the J gene TRBJ1-1, with D unclear. The germline CDR1 and CDR2 sequences are MDHEN and SYDVKM. This CDR3 comprises 13 residues. The V end lost 8 bases, the J end lost 1 base, and 11 bases lay between the germline ends. CDR3 in amino acids: CASGVRTNTEAFF. The DNA of the CDR3 is TGTGCCAGCGGAGTTAGGACGAACACTGAAGCTTTCTTT.

J is TRBJ1-1 and V is TRBV9; D remains ambiguous. Trimming shortened V by 4 bases and J by 1 base, and 11 bases separated the two germline ends. The CDR3 spans 14 residues. Per germline, CDR1 SGDLS and CDR2 YYNGEE. CDR3 DNA: TGTGCCAGCAGCCCCACGGCAGGGAACACTGAAGCTTTCTTT. Translation: CASSPTAGNTEAFF.

V is TRBV18 and J is TRBJ1-4; 8 bases match TRBD1. V lost 2 bases and J lost 0; bases outside the gene matches: 2. Germline-derived CDR1 and CDR2 are KGHSH and LQKENI. The CDR3 runs 16 residues. CDR3 amino acids: CASSPTGGSTNEKLFF. The DNA for the CDR3 is TGTGCCAGCTCACCAACAGGGGGTTCAACTAATGAAAAACTGTTTTTT. Based on the CDR3 plus reference TRBV18 and TRBJ1-4, the full variable domain is NAGVMQNPRHLVRRRGQEARLRCSPMKGHSHVYWYRQLPEEGLKFMVYLQKENIIDESGMPKERFSAEFPKEGPSILRIQQVVRGDSAAYFCASSPTGGSTNEKLFFGSGTQLSVL.

The V gene is TRBV5-4, the J gene TRBJ2-1; D assignment may be TRBD1 or TRBD2 (6 bases each). This CDR3 region has 16 residues. Germline loops: CDR1 SGHNT, CDR2 YYREEE (reference sequence). The V gene lost 5 bases and the J gene lost 5 bases, with 20 bases spanning the gap. CDR3 coding DNA: TGTGCCAGCAGAAGGGGGTCGAGGGCTAGCGACAATGAGCAGTTCTTC. Amino acid sequence: CASRRGSRASDNEQFF. Variable domain in full (rest from reference TRBV5-4 and TRBJ2-1): ETGVTQSPTHLIKTRGQQVTLRCSSQSGHNTVSWYQQALGQGPQFIFQYYREEENGRGNFPPRFSGLQFPNYSSELNVNALELDDSALYLCASRRGSRASDNEQFFGPGTRLTVL.

The sample holds one count of this clone. The genes are TRBV30 and TRBJ2-7; D is unresolved. The CDR3 has 12 residues. Germline V gene lookup returns CDR1 GTSNPN and CDR2 SVGIG (reference sequence). V was shortened by 3 bases and J by 4 bases, with 10 bases between the two germline ends. The DNA of the CDR3 is TGTGCCTGGAGGTTAGCAGCGTACGAGCAGTACTTC. Translated: CAWRLAAYEQYF.

The chain links TRBV5-1 to TRBJ1-1; D is undetermined. Germline CDR1 and CDR2: SGHRS and YFSETQ. The CDR3 has 15 amino acids. The V gene lost 0 bases and the J gene lost 5 bases, with 14 bases spanning the gap. The CDR3 DNA sequence: TGCGCCAGCAGCTTGGGGACTCTGATGGATACTGAAGCTTTCTTT. Its protein is CASSLGTLMDTEAFF.

The V gene is TRBV7-9, the J gene TRBJ2-3, with TRBD2 matching over 7 bases. The CDR3 is 15 amino acids. V lost 8 bases to trimming and J lost 2 bases; unmatched junction nucleotides: 10. Germline V gene data show CDR1 as SEHNR and CDR2 as FQNEAQ (reference sequence). The DNA of the CDR3 is TGTGCCAGCTTGAATGGGGGAGGGAACACAGATACGCAGTATTTT. It yields the protein CASLNGGGNTDTQYF.